This is a list of T cell receptor beta chains from one sample in a study of a mutant IDH1 vaccine in newly diagnosed glioma. No antigen has been assigned to these receptors. TCRdb's table, derived via immunoSEQ multiplex PCR, lists solely in-frame clones and lacks some. There are tens of thousands of clones in the sample; 60% to 75% occur only once, and about 4.9% lies in the top ten. Specimen: PBMCs, collected from a glioma patient whose treatment included an IDH1 peptide vaccine. Receptors were obtained from a man aged 50-59 years with glioma. CDR3s include the opening cysteine and the closing phenylalanine or tryptophan. D genes are given only for firm matches. Size values are once, few and many counts, or a class for expanded clones, and some rows have none.

v_gene,j_gene,abundance,d_gene,CDR3aa,CDR3nt
TRBV4-1,TRBJ2-5,NA,TRBD1,CASSLTTGTGPSKTQYF,TGCGCCAGCAGCCTTACAACCGGGACAGGGCCTTCAAAGACCCAGTACTTC
TRBV7-9,TRBJ2-2,NA,TRBD2,CASSFVTSGTGELFF,TGTGCCAGCAGCTTCGTGACTAGCGGTACCGGGGAGCTGTTTTTT
TRBV6-1,TRBJ1-1,NA,TRBD1,CASRADRGWTEAFF,TGTGCCAGCAGGGCCGACAGGGGGTGGACTGAAGCTTTCTTT
TRBV7-9,TRBJ1-5,NA,NA,CASSLGGPQPQHF,TGTGCCAGCAGCTTAGGGGGTCCTCAGCCCCAGCATTTT
TRBV14,TRBJ1-1,NA,NA,CASSHPIGGNTEAFF,TGTGCCAGCAGCCACCCGATCGGGGGGAACACTGAAGCTTTCTTT
TRBV5-1,TRBJ2-7,NA,NA,CASSLDTGNYEQYF,TGCGCCAGCAGCTTGGATACAGGAAACTACGAGCAGTACTTC
TRBV7-9,TRBJ2-1,NA,NA,CASGAGYDEQFF,TGTGCCAGCGGGGCGGGGTACGATGAGCAGTTCTTC
TRBV9,TRBJ1-2,once,NA,CASSVDLPGDRENYGYTF,TGTGCCAGCAGCGTAGACTTACCAGGGGATAGGGAAAACTATGGCTACACCTTC
TRBV6-5,TRBJ2-7,NA,NA,CASGRHRVYEQYF,TGTGCCAGCGGTAGGCACAGGGTCTACGAGCAGTACTTC
TRBV6-1,TRBJ2-7,NA,NA,CASSEALRLQKYF,TGTGCCAGCAGTGAAGCGCTTAGACTGCAAAAATACTTC
TRBV28,TRBJ2-7,NA,TRBD2,CASTPSGEYEQYF,TGTGCCAGCACCCCTAGCGGGGAATACGAGCAGTACTTC
TRBV29-1,TRBJ1-6,NA,TRBD1,CSVGDREGDSPLHF,TGCAGCGTGGGGGACAGGGAGGGCGATTCACCCCTCCACTTT
TRBV27,TRBJ1-2,few,NA,CASSLSNTGSHGYTF,TGTGCCAGCAGTTTATCGAACACAGGGAGCCATGGCTACACCTTC
TRBV7-6,TRBJ1-1,NA,NA,CASSPRVDTEAFF,TGTGCCAGCAGCCCAAGGGTGGATACTGAAGCTTTCTTT
TRBV19,TRBJ2-6,NA,NA,CASSGQTGLSGANVLTF,TGTGCCAGTAGTGGACAAACGGGGCTCTCTGGGGCCAACGTCCTGACTTTC
TRBV19,TRBJ2-2,NA,NA,CASIPGNTGELFF,TGTGCCAGTATCCCAGGGAACACCGGGGAGCTGTTTTTT
TRBV30,TRBJ1-2,NA,NA,CAWRAAGDYGYTF,TGTGCCTGGAGAGCTGCAGGGGACTATGGCTACACCTTC
TRBV10-3,TRBJ1-1,NA,NA,CAISDQSGLTEAFF,TGTGCCATCAGTGATCAGTCGGGGTTAACTGAAGCTTTCTTT
TRBV6-5,TRBJ1-1,NA,TRBD1,CASSRTGGLNTEAFF,TGTGCCAGCAGCAGGACAGGGGGCCTGAACACTGAAGCTTTCTTT
TRBV30,TRBJ2-7,NA,TRBD1,CAWGRDRGRQYF,TGTGCCTGGGGACGGGACAGGGGACGGCAGTACTTC
TRBV4-1,TRBJ1-1,NA,TRBD1,CASSQWIPGQGTNTEAFF,TGCGCCAGCAGCCAATGGATACCGGGACAGGGGACTAACACTGAAGCTTTCTTT
TRBV5-6,TRBJ1-2,NA,TRBD1,CASSADRENYGYTF,TGTGCCAGCAGCGCCGACAGGGAAAACTATGGCTACACCTTC
TRBV20-1,TRBJ1-2,NA,NA,CSAGRSYGYTF,TGCAGTGCAGGCAGGTCCTATGGCTACACCTTC
TRBV30,TRBJ2-4,once,TRBD1,CAWEKGAGNIQYF,TGTGCCTGGGAAAAGGGGGCCGGGAACATTCAGTACTTC
TRBV5-1,TRBJ2-7,NA,NA,CASSLRQGSTYEQYF,TGCGCCAGCAGCCTGCGTCAGGGGTCGACCTACGAGCAGTACTTC
TRBV10-3,TRBJ1-2,NA,TRBD1,CAISDPDRRYGYTF,TGTGCCATCAGTGATCCGGACAGGCGCTATGGCTACACCTTC
TRBV19,TRBJ1-1,few,NA,CASNYGALNTEAFF,TGTGCCAGTAACTACGGCGCCTTGAACACTGAAGCTTTCTTT
TRBV5-1,TRBJ1-3,NA,NA,CASSASIGNTIYF,TGCGCCAGCAGCGCGTCGATCGGAAACACCATATATTTT
TRBV19,TRBJ1-5,NA,NA,CASSPTLMGLGLNFKQPQHF,TGTGCCAGTAGTCCGACTCTTATGGGACTGGGATTAAATTTCAAGCAGCCCCAGCATTTT
TRBV7-9,TRBJ2-5,once,TRBD1,CASSSGGRETQYF,TGTGCCAGCAGCTCAGGGGGCAGGGAGACCCAGTACTTC
TRBV10-3,TRBJ2-6,NA,NA,CAISASGAAGANVLTF,TGTGCCATCAGTGCATCGGGGGCGGCGGGGGCCAACGTCCTGACTTTC
TRBV18,TRBJ1-1,NA,NA,CASSPAAGSAEAFF,TGTGCCAGCTCACCGGCAGCCGGGTCCGCTGAAGCTTTCTTT
TRBV5-1,TRBJ1-2,NA,TRBD1,CASSIKTGQANYGYTF,TGCGCCAGCAGCATAAAGACAGGGCAAGCTAACTATGGCTACACCTTC
TRBV7-3,TRBJ2-2,NA,NA,CASSFDTGELFF,TGTGCCAGCAGCTTCGATACCGGGGAGCTGTTTTTT
TRBV10-2,TRBJ1-5,NA,NA,CASSGTRDQLQHF,TGCGCCAGCAGTGGTACAAGAGATCAGCTCCAGCATTTT
TRBV5-1,TRBJ1-5,NA,NA,CASSLAGGLEPQHF,TGCGCCAGCAGCTTGGCCGGTGGGCTTGAGCCCCAGCATTTT
TRBV6-1,TRBJ2-3,NA,NA,CASSSGGLADTQYF,TGTGCCAGCAGTTCGGGGGGCCTGGCAGATACGCAGTATTTT
TRBV11-2,TRBJ2-2,NA,NA,CASSLGGAGELFF,TGTGCCAGCAGCTTAGGAGGGGCCGGGGAGCTGTTTTTT
TRBV15,TRBJ1-6,few,TRBD1,CATSRSTGMISPLHF,TGTGCCACCAGCAGGTCGACAGGGATGATTTCACCCCTCCACTTT
TRBV4-3,TRBJ2-7,NA,NA,CASSQSTVNFYEQYF,TGCGCCAGCAGCCAGTCGACAGTAAATTTCTACGAGCAGTACTTC
TRBV5-4,TRBJ2-1,NA,NA,CASSRTEGNEQFF,TGTGCCAGCAGCCGGACTGAAGGGAATGAGCAGTTCTTC
TRBV6-1,TRBJ2-1,NA,NA,CASSTTEQFF,TGTGCCAGCAGTACTACCGAGCAGTTCTTC
TRBV5-1,TRBJ2-3,NA,NA,CASSLEPRGDTQYF,TGCGCCAGCAGCTTGGAGCCGCGGGGAGATACGCAGTATTTT
TRBV5-4,TRBJ1-1,NA,TRBD1,CASSLAGGGRGTEAFF,TGTGCCAGCAGCTTGGCAGGAGGGGGCAGGGGCACTGAAGCTTTCTTT
TRBV19,TRBJ2-1,NA,NA,CASLEDGYNEQFF,TGTGCCAGCCTAGAGGACGGGTACAATGAGCAGTTCTTC
TRBV7-8,TRBJ1-5,NA,TRBD1,CASSGDRGLPQHF,TGTGCCAGCAGCGGGGACAGGGGGCTGCCCCAGCATTTT
TRBV30,TRBJ1-5,NA,NA,CAWSRGGVVNQPQHF,TGTGCCTGGAGCCGCGGGGGGGTGGTAAATCAGCCCCAGCATTTT
TRBV15,TRBJ1-1,NA,NA,CATSRGGQSNTEAFF,TGTGCCACCAGCAGAGGTGGACAGTCCAACACTGAAGCTTTCTTT
TRBV2,TRBJ1-6,NA,NA,CASSASGAYNSPLHF,TGTGCCAGCAGTGCGTCAGGGGCGTATAATTCACCCCTCCACTTT
TRBV11-2,TRBJ1-2,NA,NA,CASSLAPGVGYGYTF,TGTGCCAGCAGCTTAGCCCCCGGGGTGGGCTATGGCTACACCTTC
TRBV5-4,TRBJ1-4,NA,NA,CASRTGTDEKLFF,TGTGCCAGCAGGACCGGGACGGATGAAAAACTGTTTTTT
TRBV30,TRBJ2-7,NA,NA,CAWSEGLTKQYF,TGTGCCTGGAGTGAGGGCCTTACGAAGCAGTACTTC
TRBV30,TRBJ2-5,NA,NA,CAWTEGSGVQETQYF,TGTGCCTGGACAGAGGGTAGCGGTGTACAAGAGACCCAGTACTTC
TRBV9,TRBJ2-3,NA,TRBD1,CASSQFGQGGTDTQYF,TGTGCCAGCAGCCAATTCGGACAGGGAGGCACAGATACGCAGTATTTT
TRBV19,TRBJ1-2,NA,NA,CASSPTGTDGYTF,TGTGCCAGTAGTCCTACCGGGACGGATGGCTACACCTTC